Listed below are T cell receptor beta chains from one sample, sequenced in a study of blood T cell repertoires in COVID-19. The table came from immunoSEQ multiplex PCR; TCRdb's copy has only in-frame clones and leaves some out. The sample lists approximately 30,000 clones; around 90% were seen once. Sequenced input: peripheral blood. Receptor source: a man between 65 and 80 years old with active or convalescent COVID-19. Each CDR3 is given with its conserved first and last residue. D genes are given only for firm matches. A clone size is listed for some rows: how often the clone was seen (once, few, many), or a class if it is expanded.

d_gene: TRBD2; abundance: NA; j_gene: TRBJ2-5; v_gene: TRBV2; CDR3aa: CASSDSGGRGETQYF; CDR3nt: TGTGCCAGCAGTGATAGCGGGGGCCGGGGAGAGACCCAGTACTTC
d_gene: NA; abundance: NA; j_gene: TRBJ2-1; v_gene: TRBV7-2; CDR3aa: CASSENRAREQFF; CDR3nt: TGTGCCAGCAGTGAAAACAGGGCTCGTGAGCAGTTCTTC
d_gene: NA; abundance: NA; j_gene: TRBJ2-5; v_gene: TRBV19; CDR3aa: CASSTGTFQETQYF; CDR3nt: TGTGCCAGTAGTACTGGGACATTCCAAGAGACCCAGTACTTC
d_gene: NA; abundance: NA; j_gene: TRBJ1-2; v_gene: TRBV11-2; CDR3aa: CASSLGSGDTF; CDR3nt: TGTGCCAGCAGCTTAGGGAGCGGGGACACCTTC
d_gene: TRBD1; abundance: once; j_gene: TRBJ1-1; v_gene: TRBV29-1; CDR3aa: CSTSGQSNTEAFF; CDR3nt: TGCAGCACTTCGGGACAGTCGAACACTGAAGCTTTCTTT
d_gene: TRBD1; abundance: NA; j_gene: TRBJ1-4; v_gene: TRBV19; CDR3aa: CASSADRVNEKLFF; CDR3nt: TGTGCCAGTAGTGCCGACAGGGTAAATGAAAAACTGTTTTTT
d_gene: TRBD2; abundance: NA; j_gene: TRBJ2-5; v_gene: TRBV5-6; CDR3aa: CASSYGTSGSYQETQYF; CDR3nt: TGTGCCAGCAGCTACGGGACTAGCGGGAGTTATCAAGAGACCCAGTACTTC
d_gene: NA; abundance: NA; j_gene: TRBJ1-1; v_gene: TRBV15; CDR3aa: CATSRARVITEAFF; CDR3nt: TGTGCCACCAGCAGAGCTCGGGTAATCACTGAAGCTTTCTTT
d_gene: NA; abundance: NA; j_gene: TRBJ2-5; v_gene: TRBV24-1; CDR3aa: CATSDPGGRGDETQYF; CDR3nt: TGTGCCACCAGTGATCCTGGTGGACGCGGGGACGAGACCCAGTACTTC
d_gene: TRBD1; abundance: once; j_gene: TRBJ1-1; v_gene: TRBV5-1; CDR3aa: CASSLGQGPSNTEAFF; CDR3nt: TGCGCCAGCAGCTTGGGACAGGGACCGTCGAACACTGAAGCTTTCTTT
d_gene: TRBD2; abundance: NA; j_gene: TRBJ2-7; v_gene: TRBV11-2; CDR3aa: CASSSTSGRYEQYF; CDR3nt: TGTGCCAGCAGCTCCACTAGCGGGAGGTACGAGCAGTACTTC